Below, 11 T cell receptor beta chains from the same sample are listed, as sequenced in a study of OX40 agonist ivuxolimab in advanced cancers. Sequenced by immunoSEQ multiplex PCR; TCRdb stores in-frame clones only, minus some. The repertoire consists of about 70,000 clones, with 70% to 90% occurring once and the leading ten covering 2.8%. Sequences were derived from CD4+ or CD8+ T cells sorted from blood, sampled in a trial of the OX40 agonist ivuxolimab. The receptors shown here come from an adult with an advanced solid tumor such as melanoma, head and neck, liver or kidney cancer.

The chain couples TRBV4-1 to TRBJ2-4; TRBD2 aligns across 10 bases. Germline V gene data show CDR1 as MGHRA and CDR2 as YSYEKL. CDR3 size: 17 residues. V dropped 3 bases and J dropped 4; count of bases not matched to a gene: 9. CDR3 nucleotide sequence: TGCGCCAGCAGCCAGATGGGGCCGGGACTAGCGAAAAACATTCAGTACTTC. It is translated as CASSQMGPGLAKNIQYF.

This clone was detected once. The V and J genes are TRBV9 and TRBJ1-6, with D possibly matching TRBD1 (6 bases). Trimming took off 3 bases at V and 3 bases at J, with 19 bases between the two ends. The CDR3 is 18 amino acids. From germline, CDR1 is SGDLS and CDR2 YYNGEE. The CDR3 spells CASSAANRAEGYNSPLHF. In nucleotides, the CDR3 is TGTGCCAGCAGCGCCGCTAACAGGGCTGAGGGCTATAATTCACCCCTCCACTTT. Supplemented by reference TRBV9 and TRBJ1-6, the full variable domain reads DSGVTQTPKHLITATGQRVTLRCSPRSGDLSVYWYQQSLDQGLQFLIQYYNGEERAKGNILERFSAQQFPDLHSELNLSSLELGDSALYFCASSAANRAEGYNSPLHFGNGTRLTVT.

The rearrangement uses TRBV11-3 and TRBJ2-5; the D gene is possibly TRBD1 (7 bases). The V gene lost 5 bases and the J gene lost 1 base, with 11 bases spanning the gap. Germline V lookup: CDR1 SGHNT, CDR2 YENEEA. The length of the CDR3 is 14 residues. This CDR3 reads CASSAGQPQETQYF. Written as DNA, the CDR3 is TGTGCCAGCAGCGCGGGACAGCCCCAAGAGACCCAGTACTTC. The complete variable domain, with remaining parts taken from reference TRBV11-3 and TRBJ2-5, reads EAGVVQSPRYKIIEKKQPVAFWCNPISGHNTLYWYLQNLGQGPELLIRYENEEAVDDSQLPKDRFSAERLKGVDSTLKIQPAELGDSAVYLCASSAGQPQETQYFGPGTRLLVL.

V usage is TRBV11-2 and J usage is TRBJ2-1; perhaps TRBD2 as D (5 bases). This CDR3 spans 16 amino acids. V shed 3 bases and J shed 7 bases, with 19 bases lying between them. Germline loops: CDR1 SGHAT, CDR2 FQNNGV. For the CDR3, the DNA is TGTGCCAGCAGCTTCGGTCGGGGTTCACCCCATAATGAGCAGTTCTTC. This sequence encodes CASSFGRGSPHNEQFF.

This chain uses TRBV6-4 with TRBJ2-3, with TRBD2 matching 11 bases. V shed 8 bases, J shed 3 bases, and the junction held 10 bases outside the gene matches. Germline loops: CDR1 MRHNA, CDR2 SNTAGT. The CDR3 runs to 16 residues. Here the CDR3 reads CASSRLAGGGTDTQYF. DNA of the CDR3: TGTGCCAGCTCCCGGCTAGCGGGGGGAGGTACAGATACGCAGTATTTT.

The chain links TRBV6-1 to TRBJ2-5, with D tentatively TRBD2 (5 bases). This CDR3 contains 14 residues. V was clipped by 2 bases and J by 4 bases, with 11 bases between them. The germline V gene encodes CDR1 MNHNS and CDR2 SASEGT. The CDR3 nucleotides are TGTGCCAGCAGTGAAAGCTGGGCGGGAGAGACCCAGTACTTC. It is translated as CASSESWAGETQYF.

The chain couples TRBV2 to TRBJ2-1; the D gene is possibly TRBD2 (6 bases). V gave up 8 bases and J gave up 0 bases, with 14 bases separating them. The CDR3 loop spans 15 amino acids. The germline V gene has CDR1 SNHLY and CDR2 FYNNEI. The CDR3 loop is CASSGTGSSYNEQFF. Written as DNA, the CDR3 is TGTGCCAGCTCTGGGACCGGGAGCTCCTACAATGAGCAGTTCTTC.

The chain couples TRBV15 to TRBJ1-5; D is unclear. CDR1 is LNHNV, CDR2 YYDKDF, per germline (reference sequence). CDR3 length: 13 residues. The V end lost 1 base, the J end lost 5 bases, and 6 bases lay between the germline ends. The CDR3 region is CATSRGKDQPQHF. The CDR3 coding sequence is TGTGCCACCAGCAGAGGAAAGGATCAGCCCCAGCATTTT.

The V and J genes are TRBV7-9 and TRBJ1-5; 7 nucleotides match TRBD1. The CDR3 contains 15 residues. CDR1 and CDR2 from the germline V gene are SEHNR and FQNEAQ (reference sequence). Trimming cost V 8 bases and J 0 bases; bases outside gene matches: 7. CDR3 nucleotides: TGTGCCAGCGGTCGGACAGGAGATAGCAATCAGCCCCAGCATTTT. It specifies CASGRTGDSNQPQHF. Combining the CDR3 with reference TRBV7-9 and TRBJ1-5 gives the whole variable domain DTGVSQNPRHKITKRGQNVTFRCDPISEHNRLYWYRQTLGQGPEFLTYFQNEAQLEKSRLLSDRFSAERPKGSFSTLEIQRTEQGDSAMYLCASGRTGDSNQPQHFGDGTRLSIL.

V is TRBV9 and J is TRBJ2-3; D unresolved. The CDR3 length is 16 residues. CDR1 SGDLS and CDR2 YYNGEE come from the germline V gene. The V end was cut by 4 bases, the J end by 3 bases, with 18 bases between. CDR3 bases: TGTGCCAGCAGCCCCGACCAGCTCGGGTGGACAGATACGCAGTATTTT. Translation gives CASSPDQLGWTDTQYF.

The chain is built from TRBV5-4 and TRBJ1-1, with 7 bases aligning to TRBD1. Trimming took 1 base from V and 2 from J; bases not matched to a gene: 2. The CDR3 sequence is 14 residues long. Germline CDR1 and CDR2: SGHNT and YYREEE (reference sequence). DNA of the CDR3: TGTGCCAGCAGCTTGAGGGGGCCAAACACTGAAGCTTTCTTT. The encoded protein is CASSLRGPNTEAFF.